This record concerns one TCR beta chain sequence. No cognate antigen has been identified for it. Base qualities are not recorded, but no much larger clone differs from it by a single base. The sample belongs to a study of tumour-infiltrating T cells in Burkitt lymphoma (dated by TCRdb to the early 2020s). A note on the overall study: TCR repertoire data were compared against clinical outcome, and productive clonality predicted overall survival and progression-free survival independently of established prognostic factors such as age at diagnosis.

The CDR3 measures 14 amino acids from cysteine to phenylalanine. Here the CDR3 DNA is all that survives: 42 bases in frame from base 1. The germline V end is reduced by 3 bases and the J end by 4 bases; junction bases left unmatched: 3. Taken from the germline V gene, the CDR1 and CDR2 loops are SGHDT and YYEEEE. The library was generated by the immunoSEQ multiplex PCR assay. This is the immuneACCESS table as TCRdb keeps it, with only in-frame sequences that have V and J called. A part of the clones is gone; compared with another copy, unresolved V genes explain less than half, and the rest is unexplained. The sample contains nearly 5,500 clones, over 9% of them found a single time. Roughly 2.3% of the sample is in the top ten clones.

The chain uses TRBV5-6 and TRBJ2-3, with 9 bases in between that match TRBD1. The source is a human donor with diffuse large B-cell lymphoma. Sequencing used tumor tissue. The nucleotides read TGTGCCAGCAGCTCTACAGGGGGCTCAGATACGCAGTATTTT. Its translation reads: CASSSTGGSDTQYF.